The 7 T cell receptor beta chains presented below share a single source sample, sequenced in a study of regulatory T cells in long-lasting Graves disease. TCR beta libraries were built with iRepertoire HTBI primers and Arm-PCR of CDR3 regions. MiXCR, applied by TCRdb to the multiplex PCR reads, yields one record per CDR3 protein. Here the sample spans 450,000 or so distinct CDR3 sequences, 22% being singletons. Indicated time point: persistent/refractory GD, antithyroid drugs over 5 years with positive TRAb. Making the TCR library involved RNA that had been extracted from PBMCs. Sequencing was performed on peripheral blood mononuclear cells (PBMCs), taken when the disease was refractory, from a patient treated with antithyroid drugs. Source of these receptors: a female donor with Graves disease.

The table lists this clonotype with many counts. At one of its ends the junction is not consistent with the germline gene, which may arise from a read error. The chain links TRBV5-1 to TRBJ1-2, with D hard to call. This CDR3 has 12 amino acids. Germline V gene lookup returns CDR1 SGHRS and CDR2 YFSETQ. CDR3 nucleotide sequence: TGTGCCAGCAGCTTGACGGGAAGGGGCTACACCTTC. Its protein is CASSLTGRGYTF. Using reference TRBV5-1 and TRBJ1-2 for the parts outside the CDR3, the full variable domain is KAGVTQTPRYLIKTRGQQVTLSCSPISGHRSVSWYQQTPGQGLQFLFEYFSETQRNKGNFPGRFSGRQFSNSRSEMNVSTLELGDSALYLCASSLTGRGYTFGSGTRLTVV.

Remarks on this clonotype: A read error likely explains this, since a far larger clone differs by one base. This chain links TRBV6-5 with TRBJ2-7; a weak D match, TRBD2 (6 bases). Germline values: CDR1 MNHEY, CDR2 SVGAGI. V gave up 10 bases and J gave up 0 bases, with 19 bases separating them. This CDR3 comprises 15 residues. CDR3 DNA sequence: TGTGCCATCTGCCGGATCGGGGGACTCTCCTACGAGCAGTACTTC. Its protein is CAICRIGGLSYEQYF.

The chain uses TRBV6-2 or TRBV6-3 and TRBJ2-5; D not certain. Germline assignment: CDR1 MNHEY and CDR2 SVGEGT. The CDR3 runs 16 residues. Trimming removed 0 bases at V and 4 bases at J, with 15 bases between. CDR3 in DNA: TGTGCCAGCAGTTACTCGAGTACGCGGAGTGGAGAGACCCAGTACTTC. It specifies CASSYSSTRSGETQYF.

The rearrangement links TRBV6-2 or TRBV6-3 to TRBJ2-7; D may be TRBD1 (7 bases). The CDR3 spans 14 residues. Germline V gene sequence: CDR1 MNHEY, CDR2 SVGEGT. Trimming removed 5 bases at V and 3 bases at J, with 14 bases between. DNA of the CDR3: TGTGCCAGCAGTCACAGGGGAGGAGGCTACGAGCAGTACTTC. Protein product: CASSHRGGGYEQYF.

Details on this clonotype: A single base separates this from a much larger clone, so it may be a read error. The chain joins TRBV7-2 to TRBJ1-1; D gene uncertain. Trimming shortened V by 3 bases and J by 1 base, and 9 bases separated the two germline ends. Germline V CDR1 and CDR2: SGHTA, FQGNSA. CDR3 length: 14 amino acids. CDR3 region: CASSFQAGNTEAFF. In DNA form, the CDR3 reads TGTGCCAGCAGCTTTCAGGCGGGGAACACTGAAGCTTTCTTT.

This clonotype showed up many times. The chain uses TRBV12-3 or TRBV12-4 and TRBJ1-5, with 8 bases that match TRBD1. The CDR3 consists of 14 residues. V was clipped by 5 bases and J by 5 bases; unmatched bases: 5. The CDR3 loop is CASSTGGADQPQHF. Written as DNA, the CDR3 is TGTGCCAGCAGTACAGGGGGGGCGGATCAGCCCCAGCATTTT.

On this clonotype: Because the CDR3 is missing its conserved closing phenylalanine or tryptophan, this is likely a read error. This chain uses TRBV27 with TRBJ1-1; D is possibly TRBD1 (5 bases). V gave up 3 bases and J gave up 2 bases, with 19 bases separating them. CDR1 and CDR2 (germline): MNHEY, SMNVEV (reference sequence). CDR3 length: 17 residues. The CDR3 loop is CASSFLGLGVGNTEAFL. CDR3 in DNA: TGTGCCAGCAGTTTTTTAGGTTTGGGGGTGGGTAACACTGAAGCTTTCCTT.